This TCR beta chain appears in the sequencing data of a study of T cells in Graves' hyperthyroidism and ophthalmopathy. Orbital computed tomography and thyroid ultrasound, together with serum TRAb and thyroxine and clinical symptoms, were used for diagnoses. This CDR3 is built from 15 residues. V shed 1 base, J shed 4 bases, and the junction held 5 bases outside the gene matches. Germline CDR1 is MNHEY and CDR2 is SMNVEV (reference sequence). It was RNA transcripts that yielded the amplified TCR beta CDR3 regions. The HTBI set primed first-round TCR CDR3 RT-PCR. TCRdb re-called the multiplex PCR reads with MiXCR, one entry per CDR3 protein. The sample lists a few hundred thousand distinct CDR3 sequences, around 15% occurring once. Whole-study results and caveats: Most thyroid clonotypes that were expanded above 0.001 also turned up in blood. In validation, the model predicted ophthalmopathy. These predictions came a median 6.5 months before onset.

Ten or more counts support this clonotype. The antigen is not known. The origin of this receptor is a woman aged 40 to 55 with Graves' hyperthyroidism. Input material: blood. V usage is TRBV27 and J usage is TRBJ2-7, with 9 bases identical to TRBD2. The CDR3 loop is CASSLFKAGGYEQYF. The CDR3 DNA reads as TGTGCCAGCAGTTTATTCAAAGCGGGAGGTTACGAGCAGTACTTC.